The 27 T cell receptor beta chains below come from one sample, sequenced in a study of identical twins. TCRdb processed the 5' RACE reads anew with MiXCR; each CDR3 protein has one entry. The data hold 450,000 or so distinct CDR3 sequences, with about 14% observed a single time. This same sample was also part of a study on yellow fever vaccine responses in identical twins.

The specimen sequenced was CD4+ T cells sorted from blood. All receptors come from a woman in her late teens or twenties in good health.

There are a few counts of this clonotype. The V gene is TRBV6-6, the J gene TRBJ2-7, with no clear D. Germline-derived CDR1 and CDR2 are MNHNY and SVGAGI (reference sequence). The CDR3 is 12 amino acids. V dropped 0 bases and J dropped 6 bases, with 6 bases sitting between them. CDR3 coding DNA: TGTGCCAGCAGTTACTCCCAGAGCGAGCAGTACTTC. Translated: CASSYSQSEQYF.

In this sample, this clonotype turned up a few times. V gene TRBV7-2 combines with J gene TRBJ2-7, with 11 bases fitting TRBD1. The CDR3 consists of 14 residues. The trim removed 5 bases at V and 6 bases at J, leaving 6 bases unmatched. CDR1 and CDR2 (germline): SGHTA, FQGNSA. The CDR3 sequence is CASSPGTGGFEQYF. The CDR3 nucleotides are TGTGCCAGCAGCCCCGGGACAGGGGGATTCGAGCAGTACTTC. The entire variable domain, with the rest obtained from reference TRBV7-2 and TRBJ2-7, is as follows: GAGVSQSPSNKVTEKGKDVELRCDPISGHTALYWYRQSLGQGLEFLIYFQGNSAPDKSGLPSDRFSAERTGGSVSTLTIQRTQQEDSAVYLCASSPGTGGFEQYFGPGTRLTVT.

The chain is built from TRBV4-3 and TRBJ2-3; the D gene is possibly TRBD1 (6 bases). The CDR3 is 15 amino acids. Germline V gene sequence: CDR1 LGHNA, CDR2 YSLEER. V dropped 4 bases and J dropped 4 bases, with 15 bases sitting between them. The CDR3 here is CASSPSTGPPDTQYF. The CDR3 DNA sequence: TGCGCCAGCAGCCCTTCGACAGGTCCCCCAGATACGCAGTATTTT.

Here the CDR3 reads CASSQTPGLAVTGELFF. The CDR3, as DNA: TGTGCCAGCAGCCAAACACCGGGACTAGCGGTGACCGGGGAGCTGTTTTTT. The gene calls are TRBV3-1 and TRBJ2-2; 11 nucleotides agree with TRBD2. The V gene end was trimmed by 2 bases and the J gene end by 5 bases; junction bases not matched to a gene: 7. Per the germline V gene, CDR1 is LGHDT and CDR2 is YNNKEL (reference sequence). The CDR3 runs 17 residues. The full variable domain, its missing parts supplied by reference TRBV3-1 and TRBJ2-2, is DTAVSQTPKYLVTQMGNDKSIKCEQNLGHDTMYWYKQDSKKFLKIMFSYNNKELIINETVPNRFSPKSPDKAHLNLHINSLELGDSAVYFCASSQTPGLAVTGELFFGEGSRLTVL.

This chain joins TRBV20-1 and TRBJ2-1; D unclear. Germline values: CDR1 DFQATT, CDR2 SNEGSKA (reference sequence). The CDR3 covers 13 residues. Here the CDR3 reads CTASEPGNNEQFF. CDR3 DNA sequence: TGCACAGCGTCTGAACCTGGGAACAATGAGCAGTTCTTC.

V usage is TRBV7-9 and J usage is TRBJ2-5, with 8 bases fitting TRBD2. V lost 3 bases to trimming and J lost 5 bases; unmatched junction nucleotides: 14. Germline assignment: CDR1 SEHNR and CDR2 FQNEAQ (reference sequence). This CDR3 region has 17 residues. As DNA, the CDR3 is TGTGCCAGCAGCTTCTTCGGGTTAAGCGGGGGTGCGGAGACCCAGTACTTC. As protein: CASSFFGLSGGAETQYF.

This clonotype was counted between two and nine times. The chain combines TRBV7-9 with TRBJ2-1; 8 nucleotides match TRBD2. V lost 1 base, J lost 5 bases, and 7 bases stayed unmatched. The germline V gene encodes CDR1 SEHNR and CDR2 FQNEAQ (reference sequence). This CDR3 region has 16 residues. DNA of the CDR3: TGTGCCAGCAGCTTAGGGGTCGGGGGGGCGGACAATGAGCAGTTCTTC. This codes for CASSLGVGGADNEQFF.

This clonotype was observed a handful of times. J is TRBJ2-1 and V is TRBV6-2 or TRBV6-3; 8 positions match TRBD2. The germline gives CDR1 MNHEY, CDR2 SVGEGT. The CDR3 is made up of 14 amino acids. Trimming took 7 bases from V and 4 from J; bases not matched to a gene: 6. This chain's CDR3 is CASNLAGRYNEQFF. The DNA for the CDR3 is TGTGCCAGCAATTTAGCGGGAAGGTACAATGAGCAGTTCTTC.

This clonotype has more than one count but fewer than ten. The chain recombines TRBV3-1 with TRBJ2-3; either TRBD1 or TRBD2 may supply D (5 bases each). Germline loops: CDR1 LGHDT, CDR2 YNNKEL (reference sequence). The CDR3 consists of 13 residues. Trimming took 0 bases from V and 8 from J, leaving 9 bases between them. CDR3 DNA sequence: TGTGCCAGCAGCCAAGAGCAAGGGACTACGCAGTATTTT. Encoded protein: CASSQEQGTTQYF.

This clonotype turned up a few times. This chain links TRBV6-5 with TRBJ2-7; a possible D gene is TRBD2 (6 bases). Germline values: CDR1 MNHEY, CDR2 SVGAGI. CDR3 length: 14 amino acids. Trimming stripped 3 bases from V and 3 bases from J, with 12 bases between. CDR3 nucleotide sequence: TGTGCCAGCAGTTATCGCGGGGCAGACTACGAGCAGTACTTC. Its protein product is CASSYRGADYEQYF.

This clonotype was seen more than once but under ten times. This chain links TRBV12-3 or TRBV12-4 with TRBJ2-7; D might be TRBD1 (5 bases). With 3 bases removed from V and 1 base from J, the gap between germline ends came to 10 bases. This CDR3 has 14 amino acids. This CDR3 reads CASSFQQGSYEQYF. Here the CDR3 DNA reads TGTGCCAGCAGTTTTCAGCAGGGATCCTACGAGCAGTACTTC.

A few counts support this clonotype. This chain joins TRBV4-2 and TRBJ2-7; 9 nucleotides agree with TRBD1. With V trimmed by 1 base and J by 1 base, 11 bases remained unmatched. This CDR3 contains 18 residues. The germline V gene encodes CDR1 LGHNA and CDR2 YNFKEQ. The CDR3 nucleotides read TGTGCCAGCAGCCAAGCGAAGTTCGGAGGACAGGGGTCCTACGAGCAGTACTTC. It encodes CASSQAKFGGQGSYEQYF.

This clonotype turned up a few times. This chain joins TRBV9 and TRBJ2-7, with D perhaps assigned TRBD1 or TRBD2 (5 bases each). This CDR3 spans 14 amino acids. Per germline, CDR1 SGDLS and CDR2 YYNGEE. V was shortened by 0 bases and J by 3 bases, with 10 bases between the two germline ends. CDR3 coding DNA: TGTGCCAGCAGCGTAGGCCAGGGAGACTACGAGCAGTACTTC. Protein product: CASSVGQGDYEQYF.

This clonotype came up many times. This sequence joins TRBV6-5 and TRBJ1-2; D not resolved. The CDR3 contains 15 residues. From germline, CDR1 is MNHEY and CDR2 SVGAGI. Between the trimmed V and J ends, which lost 0 bases and 2 bases, there was a span of 10 bases. CDR3 sequence: CASSYSFSENYGYTF. The DNA of the CDR3 is TGTGCCAGCAGTTACTCGTTCTCCGAGAACTATGGCTACACCTTC.

This clonotype was detected a few times. The DNA for the CDR3 is TGTGCCAGCAGCGCAGGAACTAGGAACGAGCAGTACTTC. This sequence encodes CASSAGTRNEQYF. The chain links TRBV9 to TRBJ2-7; maybe TRBD2 (5 bases). The CDR3 is 13 amino acids. Deletions cut 3 bases from V and 5 bases from J, with 12 bases between. Germline V gene lookup returns CDR1 SGDLS and CDR2 YYNGEE.

The J gene is TRBJ2-3, the V gene TRBV5-1; weak D call: TRBD2 (6 bases). This CDR3 comprises 14 residues. V lost 2 bases to trimming and J lost 1 base, with 8 bases between them. CDR1 is SGHRS and CDR2 is YFSETQ in the germline V gene. The CDR3 DNA reads TGCGCCAGCAGCTTACCGGGGGGCACAGATACGCAGTATTTT. Amino acid sequence: CASSLPGGTDTQYF.

This clonotype was seen only a few times. CDR3 residues: CASSVEAGKETQYF. The CDR3 DNA reads as TGTGCCAGCAGCGTAGAGGCAGGGAAGGAGACCCAGTACTTC. The V gene is TRBV9, the J gene TRBJ2-5; TRBD1 might be the D (5 bases). Trimming removed 0 bases from V and 5 bases from J, with 11 bases in between. From germline, CDR1 is SGDLS and CDR2 YYNGEE. CDR3 length equals 14 residues.

This clonotype was detected a few times. This rearrangement joins TRBV9 to TRBJ2-2; D gene unclear. Deletions cut 0 bases from V and 4 bases from J, with 4 bases between. The CDR3 totals 13 residues. Germline assignment: CDR1 SGDLS and CDR2 YYNGEE. The chain's CDR3 is CASSVAATGELFF. The CDR3 nucleotides read TGTGCCAGCAGCGTAGCGGCCACCGGGGAGCTGTTTTTT.

The chain carries TRBV7-2 and TRBJ2-1, with TRBD2 matching over 14 bases. The length of the CDR3 is 17 residues. V lost 7 bases to trimming and J lost 10 bases; unmatched junction nucleotides: 15. CDR1 is SGHTA and CDR2 is FQGNSA in the germline V gene. This chain's CDR3 is CASTTLRTSGGLGEQFF. Here the CDR3 DNA reads TGTGCCAGCACCACCCTGCGGACTAGCGGGGGGTTAGGGGAGCAGTTCTTC.

The chain joins TRBV6-1 to TRBJ2-3, with D possibly matching TRBD2 (7 bases). Between the trimmed V and J ends, which lost 7 bases and 6 bases, there was a span of 17 bases. Germline CDR1 reads MNHNS; CDR2 reads SASEGT. The CDR3 contains 14 residues. The CDR3 sequence: CASTRGGGGDTQYF. The CDR3 coding sequence is TGTGCCAGCACCCGGGGAGGGGGAGGGGATACGCAGTATTTT.

This clonotype turned up a few times. CDR3 nucleotides: TGTGCCAGCAGCCAAGATTTGGCAGCGGGAGGTAACACCGGGGAGCTGTTTTTT. Protein product: CASSQDLAAGGNTGELFF. The rearrangement uses TRBV4-2 and TRBJ2-2; 9 positions match TRBD2. The CDR3 extends over 18 amino acids. Germline CDR1 reads LGHNA; CDR2 reads YNFKEQ. The V segment lost 0 bases and the J segment 2 bases; nucleotides outside the gene matches: 7.

The gene calls are TRBV28 and TRBJ2-4, with unresolved D. Germline V gives CDR1 MDHEN, CDR2 SYDVKM. This CDR3 region has 14 residues. Trimming removed 3 bases at V and 3 bases at J, with 9 bases between. The CDR3 region has the DNA TGTGCCAGCAGTTTCACCGGCCTCAAAAACATTCAGTACTTC. It yields the protein CASSFTGLKNIQYF.

This clonotype was recorded many times. J is TRBJ1-5 and V is TRBV3-1; D possibly corresponds to TRBD1 (5 bases). V gave up 4 bases and J gave up 2 bases, with 12 bases separating them. Germline loops: CDR1 LGHDT, CDR2 YNNKEL (reference sequence). This CDR3 has 15 amino acids. This CDR3 is CASSRGDWGNQPQHF. DNA for the CDR3: TGTGCCAGCAGCCGAGGGGACTGGGGCAATCAGCCCCAGCATTTT.

CDR3: CASSSLIPTGVETQYF. The CDR3 DNA follows: TGTGCCAGCAGTTCCCTAATACCGACAGGGGTGGAGACCCAGTACTTC. The chain combines TRBV27 with TRBJ2-5, with 8 bases matching TRBD1. Germline CDR1 is MNHEY and CDR2 is SMNVEV (reference sequence). CDR3 length equals 16 residues. V was clipped by 4 bases and J by 5 bases; unmatched bases: 12.

This clonotype has at least ten counts. V and J are TRBV10-3 and TRBJ2-5, with D possibly TRBD1 on 6 matching bases. V was cut by 6 bases and J by 3 bases, with 8 bases left in between. This CDR3 spans 12 amino acids. Germline V CDR1 and CDR2: ENHRY, SYGVKD. The CDR3 coding sequence is TGTGCCATCAGCCGGGACAAAGAGACCCAGTACTTC. It yields the protein CAISRDKETQYF.

V usage is TRBV11-2 and J usage is TRBJ2-1; D might be TRBD1 (5 bases). Germline V lookup: CDR1 SGHAT, CDR2 FQNNGV. With 2 bases removed from V and 0 bases from J, the gap between germline ends came to 8 bases. The CDR3 runs 15 residues. CDR3: CASSLSTGSYNEQFF. The CDR3 bases are TGTGCCAGCAGCTTAAGCACAGGCTCCTACAATGAGCAGTTCTTC.

This clonotype was detected a few times. This chain connects TRBV7-2 to TRBJ2-3; weak D call: TRBD2 (6 bases). Trimming took 2 bases from V and 5 from J, leaving 17 bases between them. Germline CDR1 SGHTA, CDR2 FQGNSA. The CDR3 is 16 residues long. In DNA, the CDR3 is TGTGCCAGCAGCTTAAACCCCCCCGGGAGTGGAGATACGCAGTATTTT. Translation: CASSLNPPGSGDTQYF.